What follows is one T cell receptor beta chain and its context. This sample stems from a study of control samples from healthy donors and cancer patients. Produced via immunoSEQ multiplex PCR; TCRdb's table is partial and in-frame only. The sample lists 20,000 to 30,000 clones, approximately 78% seen once, with 20% to 25% in the top ten. Sequences were obtained from PBMCs. The sequence came from a man between 60 and 75 years old with colorectal cancer.

This chain's CDR3 is CASSGRTVNQPQHF. The CDR3 region has the DNA TGCGCCAGCAGCGGCCGGACAGTCAATCAGCCCCAGCATTTT. V usage is TRBV4-1 and J usage is TRBJ1-5; the D gene is possibly TRBD1 (6 bases). This CDR3 has 14 amino acids. The V gene's germline CDR1 is MGHRA and CDR2 YSYEKL. Trimming removed 5 bases from V and 3 bases from J, with 11 bases in between.